The 30 T cell receptor beta chains listed next were all sequenced from one sample in a study of technical replicates of blood from several donors. The repertoire was sequenced with immunoSEQ multiplex PCR; TCRdb's copy has only in-frame clones and lacks some. The table lists under 95,000 clones, approximately 94% of them singletons. Sequenced sample: T cells isolated from PBMCs. These receptors all come from a human donor in good health.

This sequence joins TRBV11-3 and TRBJ2-2; TRBD2 aligns across 12 bases. Trimming at V came to 1 base and at J to 1 base, leaving 1 base not matched to a gene. Per the germline V gene, CDR1 is SGHNT and CDR2 is YENEEA. The CDR3 sequence is 17 residues long. The CDR3 protein is CASSLALAGGNTGELFF. Here the CDR3 DNA reads TGTGCCAGCAGCTTAGCACTAGCGGGGGGGAACACCGGGGAGCTGTTTTTT. Based on the CDR3 plus reference TRBV11-3 and TRBJ2-2, the full variable domain is EAGVVQSPRYKIIEKKQPVAFWCNPISGHNTLYWYLQNLGQGPELLIRYENEEAVDDSQLPKDRFSAERLKGVDSTLKIQPAELGDSAVYLCASSLALAGGNTGELFFGEGSRLTVL.

This chain uses TRBV7-2 with TRBJ1-2, with TRBD1 matching over 9 bases. Germline lookup yields CDR1 SGHTA and CDR2 FQGNSA. After removal of 3 bases from V and 0 bases from J, the junction contained 11 bases not matched to a gene. This CDR3 contains 18 residues. DNA of the CDR3: TGTGCCAGCAGCTTTCCCTGGACAGGGGAAAGATCTAACTATGGCTACACCTTC. As protein: CASSFPWTGERSNYGYTF.

The chain is built from TRBV19 and TRBJ2-7, with D hard to call. CDR1 LNHDA and CDR2 SQIVND come from the germline V gene (reference sequence). This CDR3 spans 14 amino acids. Trimming took 1 base from V and 3 from J, leaving 10 bases between them. CDR3 DNA sequence: TGTGCCAGTAGTATAGTCGGGTCTAACTACGAGCAGTACTTC. Its translation: CASSIVGSNYEQYF.

In its sample, this clone was seen once. The V call is TRBV9, the J call TRBJ2-2; 7 bases line up with TRBD1. This CDR3 comprises 16 residues. The germline gives CDR1 SGDLS, CDR2 YYNGEE. Unmatched junction bases numbered 13, after V lost 3 bases and J lost 8 bases. In DNA form, the CDR3 reads TGTGCCAGCAGCGCTCGGACAGGCCTGAGTTTAGGGGAGCTGTTTTTT. It specifies CASSARTGLSLGELFF.

The rearrangement uses TRBV6-1 and TRBJ1-2, with 10 bases fitting TRBD1. The CDR3 is made up of 15 amino acids. CDR1 is MNHNS and CDR2 is SASEGT in the germline V gene. J lost 7 bases, V lost 2 bases, and 7 bases had no gene match. CDR3 DNA sequence: TGTGCCAGCAGTGAAAGGGACAGGGGTGCTGGTGGCTACACCTTC. It codes for CASSERDRGAGGYTF.

The V call is TRBV6-1, the J call TRBJ1-1, with D perhaps TRBD1 (5 bases). Germline assignment: CDR1 MNHNS and CDR2 SASEGT. This CDR3 spans 15 amino acids. V lost 2 bases and J lost 1, with 11 bases in between. For the CDR3, the DNA is TGTGCCAGCAGTGAACCAGGGTCCTCGAACACTGAAGCTTTCTTT. Its protein product is CASSEPGSSNTEAFF.

The chain has TRBV6-4 and TRBJ2-5, with 9 bases lining up with TRBD2. V gave up 5 bases and J gave up 2 bases; unmatched junction bases: 9. The CDR3 is 16 amino acids. Looked up from germline, CDR1 is MRHNA and CDR2 is SNTAGT. CDR3 nucleotide sequence: TGTGCCAGCAGTAAGGGTGCTAGCGGGGTTCAAGAGACCCAGTACTTC. Amino acids: CASSKGASGVQETQYF.

V gene TRBV28 combines with J gene TRBJ1-4; maybe TRBD1 (5 bases). Germline V CDR1 and CDR2: MDHEN, SYDVKM. Trimming removed 10 bases at V and 4 bases at J, with 19 bases between. This CDR3 has 15 residues. The CDR3 spells CANVGRAHDNEKLFF. The CDR3 DNA is TGTGCCAACGTAGGCAGGGCCCATGATAATGAAAAACTGTTTTTT.

The rearrangement joins TRBV5-5 to TRBJ1-1; D gene uncertain. This CDR3 region has 13 residues. Trimming took 0 bases from V and 6 from J, leaving 9 bases between them. CDR1 is SGHKS and CDR2 is YYEKEE in the germline V gene (reference sequence). The CDR3 here is CASSLEGAPEAFF. The CDR3 coding sequence is TGTGCCAGCAGCTTGGAGGGAGCCCCTGAAGCTTTCTTT.

This chain connects TRBV7-3 to TRBJ2-6; no clear D. There are 14 residues in the CDR3. V lost 0 bases, J lost 4 bases, and 4 bases lay in between. Germline-derived CDR1 and CDR2 are SGHTA and FQGTGA. CDR3 residues: CASSLTGGANVLTF. CDR3 DNA: TGTGCCAGCAGCTTAACGGGCGGGGCCAACGTCCTGACTTTC.

V usage is TRBV6-1 and J usage is TRBJ1-1; D gene ambiguous. The germline gives CDR1 MNHNS, CDR2 SASEGT. The length of the CDR3 is 15 residues. Trimming left V 6 bases short and J 0 bases short, with 14 bases between. This CDR3 is CASRARMAMNTEAFF. As DNA, the CDR3 is TGTGCCAGCAGGGCCAGGATGGCTATGAACACTGAAGCTTTCTTT.

A note on this clone: Compared with germline, one end of the junction differs, possibly owing to a read error. The rearrangement links TRBV7-7 to TRBJ2-1; D not resolved. The CDR3 is made up of 13 amino acids. From germline, CDR1 is SSHAT and CDR2 FNYEAQ (reference sequence). CDR3 sequence (DNA): TGTGCTAGCAGCTTAGCATCAGGTAATGAGCAGTTCTTC. It codes for CASSLASGNEQFF.

The J gene is TRBJ2-1, the V gene TRBV7-9; 11 positions match TRBD2. This CDR3 has 18 residues. The V and J ends lost 5 bases and 9 bases, in that order; junction bases with no gene match: 18. Germline CDR1 reads SEHNR; CDR2 reads FQNEAQ (reference sequence). The CDR3 reads CASSANPGLAVGDLEQFF. In DNA, the CDR3 is TGTGCCAGCAGCGCCAACCCGGGACTAGCGGTCGGAGATCTTGAGCAGTTCTTC. Supplemented by reference TRBV7-9 and TRBJ2-1, the full variable domain reads DTGVSQNPRHKITKRGQNVTFRCDPISEHNRLYWYRQTLGQGPEFLTYFQNEAQLEKSRLLSDRFSAERPKGSFSTLEIQRTEQGDSAMYLCASSANPGLAVGDLEQFFGPGTRLTVL.

The chain links TRBV19 to TRBJ2-3, with 8 bases fitting TRBD2. Germline trimming cut 3 bases from V and 6 bases from J; bases unmatched to any gene: 2. In germline, CDR1 is LNHDA, CDR2 SQIVND (reference sequence). This CDR3 has 13 residues. The CDR3 nucleotides are TGTGCCAGTAGTATTCGGGGGGGGGATACGCAGTATTTT. This encodes CASSIRGGDTQYF.

The V gene is TRBV13, the J gene TRBJ2-7; 8 bases match TRBD1. The CDR3 consists of 16 residues. CDR1 is PRHDT, CDR2 FYEKMQ, per germline (reference sequence). After removal of 5 bases from V and 3 bases from J, the junction contained 12 bases not matched to a gene. Here the CDR3 DNA reads TGTGCCAGCAGCCTCGGCATGATCGGACAGGGCTACGAGCAGTACTTC. It is translated as CASSLGMIGQGYEQYF.

This chain uses TRBV15 with TRBJ1-2; 10 bases map to TRBD1. Germline CDR1 reads LNHNV; CDR2 reads YYDKDF (reference sequence). The CDR3 has 15 residues. With V trimmed by 3 bases and J by 4 bases, 5 bases remained unmatched. The CDR3 here is CATSSGDRGLYGYTF. The CDR3 nucleotides read TGTGCCACCAGCAGTGGGGACAGGGGCCTCTATGGCTACACCTTC.

V and J are TRBV6-5 and TRBJ2-7; D may be TRBD1 (5 bases). The CDR3 runs to 14 residues. Trimming stripped 6 bases from V and 2 bases from J, with 14 bases between. Germline V gene sequence: CDR1 MNHEY, CDR2 SVGAGI. CDR3 protein: CASRRSKGAYEQYF. The CDR3 coding sequence is TGTGCCAGCAGAAGGAGCAAAGGGGCCTACGAGCAGTACTTC.

The rearrangement uses TRBV15 and TRBJ1-3; D is unclear. V lost 8 bases and J lost 0, with 8 bases in between. The germline CDR1 and CDR2 sequences are LNHNV and YYDKDF (reference sequence). CDR3 size: 13 residues. The CDR3 nucleotides are TGTGCCACCGGGTGGAGCTCTGGAAACACCATATATTTT. It yields the protein CATGWSSGNTIYF.

The chain couples TRBV2 to TRBJ2-2; 7 nucleotides match TRBD2. The CDR3 covers 15 residues. The V segment lost 6 bases and the J segment 2 bases; nucleotides outside the gene matches: 6. CDR1 is SNHLY, CDR2 FYNNEI, per germline. The CDR3 nucleotides are TGTGCCAGCAGCATCGAGGGACTAAACACCGGGGAGCTGTTTTTT. It is translated as CASSIEGLNTGELFF. The full variable domain, in which reference TRBV2 and TRBJ2-2 provide the parts outside the CDR3, is EPEVTQTPSHQVTQMGQEVILRCVPISNHLYFYWYRQILGQKVEFLVSFYNNEISEKSEIFDDQFSVERPDGSNFTLKIRSTKLEDSAMYFCASSIEGLNTGELFFGEGSRLTVL.

In DNA, the CDR3 is TGTGCCAGCAGTTTATCTCCCGTCCGCCGGGACGAGCAGTACTTC. This gives the protein CASSLSPVRRDEQYF. The chain has TRBV27 and TRBJ2-7; no reliable D call. Trimming removed 0 bases at V and 5 bases at J, with 14 bases between. This CDR3 has 15 amino acids. In germline, CDR1 is MNHEY, CDR2 SMNVEV (reference sequence).

The chain has TRBV7-9 and TRBJ1-2; D is possibly TRBD1 (6 bases). The V gene's germline CDR1 is SEHNR and CDR2 FQNEAQ (reference sequence). Trimming removed 4 bases at V and 7 bases at J, with 19 bases between. The CDR3 spans 15 residues. The CDR3: CASSSPNRQVGGYTF. The CDR3 nucleotides read TGTGCCAGCAGCTCTCCGAACCGACAGGTTGGTGGCTACACCTTC. Supplemented by reference TRBV7-9 and TRBJ1-2, the full variable domain reads DTGVSQNPRHKITKRGQNVTFRCDPISEHNRLYWYRQTLGQGPEFLTYFQNEAQLEKSRLLSDRFSAERPKGSFSTLEIQRTEQGDSAMYLCASSSPNRQVGGYTFGSGTRLTVV.

The V call is TRBV2, the J call TRBJ2-7, with 12 bases aligning to TRBD1. In germline, CDR1 is SNHLY, CDR2 FYNNEI. Unmatched junction bases numbered 4, after V lost 7 bases and J lost 3 bases. The CDR3 extends over 14 amino acids. CDR3 loop: CASKGTGGNYEQYF. CDR3 sequence (DNA): TGTGCCAGCAAGGGGACAGGGGGCAACTACGAGCAGTACTTC.

The rearrangement uses TRBV7-9 and TRBJ2-2, with a possible D match to TRBD2 (7 bases). V dropped 5 bases and J dropped 2 bases, with 15 bases sitting between them. Germline V gene data show CDR1 as SEHNR and CDR2 as FQNEAQ (reference sequence). The CDR3 is made up of 16 amino acids. CDR3 sequence: CASSTRAGANTGELFF. CDR3 bases: TGTGCCAGCAGCACCCGTGCGGGGGCCAACACCGGGGAGCTGTTTTTT.

V usage is TRBV5-1 and J usage is TRBJ2-7; tentative D call: TRBD1 (6 bases). Trimming stripped 1 base from V and 0 bases from J, with 20 bases between. Germline values: CDR1 SGHRS, CDR2 YFSETQ. The CDR3 spans 18 residues. In DNA, the CDR3 is TGCGCCAGCAGCTTGCGGACGCAGGGGCAGACTAACTCCTACGAGCAGTACTTC. Its protein is CASSLRTQGQTNSYEQYF.

This clone showed up just once. This chain joins TRBV4-1 and TRBJ2-4; D may be TRBD2 (6 bases). The CDR3 contains 16 residues. The germline gives CDR1 MGHRA, CDR2 YSYEKL. Trimming took off 0 bases at V and 6 bases at J, with 15 bases between the two ends. Written as DNA, the CDR3 is TGCGCCAGCAGCCAAGATTCTGGAGGGCGCCTAAACATTCAGTACTTC. Translating gives CASSQDSGGRLNIQYF.

CDR3 DNA: TGTGCCAGCAGTCCACCCTGGGACAGGGGCCACACAGATACGCAGTATTTT. Its translation: CASSPPWDRGHTDTQYF. The chain recombines TRBV28 with TRBJ2-3; 10 nucleotides line up with TRBD1. Trimming took 5 bases from V and 2 from J; bases not matched to a gene: 10. Germline values: CDR1 MDHEN, CDR2 SYDVKM. The CDR3 sequence is 17 residues long.

The V gene is TRBV28, the J gene TRBJ1-3; the D is unclear. V was pared by 2 bases and J by 7 bases, with 12 bases between. Germline values: CDR1 MDHEN, CDR2 SYDVKM. The CDR3 runs 14 residues. CDR3 nucleotide sequence: TGTGCCAGCAGTTTAGTGTACCTCGGGAACACCATATATTTT. Translation gives CASSLVYLGNTIYF.

V usage is TRBV5-1 and J usage is TRBJ2-1; D is possibly TRBD1 (6 bases). The germline V and J ends were trimmed by 4 bases and 11 bases, with 13 bases remaining between them. Germline V gene data show CDR1 as SGHRS and CDR2 as YFSETQ. The CDR3 loop spans 12 amino acids. The CDR3 DNA follows: TGCGCCAGCAGCAGTAAAGGGGGAAAGCAGTTCTTC. Translating gives CASSSKGGKQFF.

The chain combines TRBV28 with TRBJ2-5; 7 bases line up with TRBD1. CDR3 length: 17 residues. The germline V gene encodes CDR1 MDHEN and CDR2 SYDVKM. Trimming cost V 5 bases and J 3 bases; bases outside gene matches: 15. The CDR3 region is CASSATGKRGRKETQYF. The CDR3 DNA sequence: TGTGCCAGCAGTGCGACAGGGAAGAGGGGTAGAAAAGAGACCCAGTACTTC. Full variable domain (rest looked up from reference TRBV28 and TRBJ2-5): DVKVTQSSRYLVKRTGEKVFLECVQDMDHENMFWYRQDPGLGLRLIYFSYDVKMKEKGDIPEGYSVSREKKERFSLILESASTNQTSMYLCASSATGKRGRKETQYFGPGTRLLVL.

The rearrangement links TRBV27 to TRBJ2-3; D remains ambiguous. Per germline, CDR1 MNHEY and CDR2 SMNVEV (reference sequence). The V end was cut by 1 base, the J end by 5 bases, with 4 bases between. This CDR3 is built from 12 residues. The chain's CDR3 is CASSLYGDTQYF. The CDR3 bases are TGTGCCAGCAGTTTATACGGAGATACGCAGTATTTT.